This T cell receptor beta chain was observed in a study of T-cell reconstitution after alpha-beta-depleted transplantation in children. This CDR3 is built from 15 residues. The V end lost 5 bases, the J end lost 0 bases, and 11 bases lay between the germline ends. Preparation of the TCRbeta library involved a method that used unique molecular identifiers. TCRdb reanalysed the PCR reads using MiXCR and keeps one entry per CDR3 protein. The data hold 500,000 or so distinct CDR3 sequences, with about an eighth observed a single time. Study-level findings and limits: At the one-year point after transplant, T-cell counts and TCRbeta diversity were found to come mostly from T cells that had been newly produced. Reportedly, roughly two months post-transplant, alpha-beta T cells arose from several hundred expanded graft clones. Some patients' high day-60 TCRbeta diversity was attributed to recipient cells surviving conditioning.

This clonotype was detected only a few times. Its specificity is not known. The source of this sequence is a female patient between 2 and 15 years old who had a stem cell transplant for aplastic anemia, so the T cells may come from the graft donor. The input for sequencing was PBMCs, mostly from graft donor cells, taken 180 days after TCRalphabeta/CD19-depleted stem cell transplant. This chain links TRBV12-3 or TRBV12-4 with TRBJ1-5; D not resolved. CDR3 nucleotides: TGTGCCAGCAGTCCAGGCGCAGTTAGCAATCAGCCCCAGCATTTT. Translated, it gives CASSPGAVSNQPQHF.